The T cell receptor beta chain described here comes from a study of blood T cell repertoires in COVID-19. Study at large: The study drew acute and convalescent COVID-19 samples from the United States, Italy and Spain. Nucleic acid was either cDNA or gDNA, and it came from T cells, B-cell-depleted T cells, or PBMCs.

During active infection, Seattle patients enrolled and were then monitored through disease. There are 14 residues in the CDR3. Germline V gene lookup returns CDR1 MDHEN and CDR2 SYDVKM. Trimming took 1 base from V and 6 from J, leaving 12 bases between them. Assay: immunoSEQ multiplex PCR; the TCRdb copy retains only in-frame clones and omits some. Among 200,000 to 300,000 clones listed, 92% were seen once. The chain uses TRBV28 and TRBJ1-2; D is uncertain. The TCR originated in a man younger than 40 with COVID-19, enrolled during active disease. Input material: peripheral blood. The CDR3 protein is CASSLLAPSHGYTF. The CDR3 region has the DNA TGTGCCAGCAGTTTATTAGCGCCGTCCCATGGCTACACCTTC.